This TCR beta chain stems from a study of CD8+ T cells in alopecia areata. Reverse transcribed after extraction, RNA yielded cDNA as the sequencing template. Repertoires were generated with immunoSEQ multiplex PCR, while TCRdb's copy carries only in-frame clones and drops some. This sample shows 1,500 to 2,500 clones and no singletons; 52% rests with the ten largest. In its sample, this clone was seen many times. Gene names and germline match the mouse. The read gets to within 4 residues of the CDR3 end, and the germline J gene fills in the rest. The CDR3 contains 16 residues. V lost 2 bases to trimming and J lost 5 bases; unmatched junction nucleotides: 7. Germline CDR1 is NNHDY and CDR2 is SYVADS.

The sample was lesional skin. The J gene is TRBJ2-1, the V gene TRBV13-3, with TRBD1 matching 10 bases. The origin of this receptor is a C3H/HeJ mouse with alopecia areata. The MHC haplotype recorded for the strain is H2-k. The sequenced part of the CDR3 DNA is TGTGCCAGCAGTGAGCCGGGACAGGGGAGGGATGCT. Amino acid sequence: CASSEPGQGRDA. The complete CDR3 reads CASSEPGQGRDAEQFF.